This T cell receptor (delta chain) came from a study of gamma-delta T cells after stem cell transplantation. TCRdb re-analyzed the RT-PCR reads via CATT. The profile shows around 1,500 delta-chain clones, around 7.7% of them singletons. By share, this clone counts as medium-sized. The same CDR3 can be traced to other DNA sequences in this sample. This CDR3 region has 17 residues. Germline CDR1 reads GEAIGNYY; CDR2 reads EKD. V shed 2 bases, J shed 3 bases, and the junction held 9 bases outside the gene matches. This chain joins TRDV2 and TRDJ2; 9 bases agree with TRDD3. This receptor was obtained from a human donor. It is not recorded whose cells these are; they may come from a transplant donor. The material sequenced was gamma-delta T cells. The CDR3: CACDIITGGGLTAQLFF. The CDR3 region has the DNA TGTGCCTGTGACATCATTACTGGGGGAGGTCTGACAGCACAACTCTTCTTT.